Detailed here is one T cell receptor (beta chain). Time point defined: patch test 2, 6 weeks after DPC sensitization. The treatment denotes: therapeutic diphenylcyclopropenone sensitization with weekly scalp DPC. This record belongs to a study of human T cells and chemical hapten exposure. The CDR3 totals 14 residues. Trimming took 4 bases from V and 2 from J, leaving 8 bases between them. The germline CDR1 and CDR2 sequences are SGHTA and FQGTGA. MiXCR was run by TCRdb on the RACE reads, yielding one entry per CDR3 protein. Among hundreds of thousands of distinct CDR3 sequences listed, around 6% were seen once.

This material consisted of whole blood, taken in connection with sensitization to the hapten diphenylcyclopropenone (DPC). The chain recombines TRBV7-3 with TRBJ2-2, with D maybe TRBD2 (6 bases). The clonotype comes from a woman between 18 and 29 years old with alopecia areata. Some clones in this sample may be carry-over from other donors' samples. The CDR3 region is CASSYTSNTGELFF. CDR3 in DNA: TGTGCCAGCAGCTATACTAGCAACACCGGGGAGCTGTTTTTT. Looking up the rest from reference TRBV7-3 and TRBJ2-2 gives the full variable domain: GAGVSQTPSNKVTEKGKYVELRCDPISGHTALYWYRQSLGQGPEFLIYFQGTGAADDSGLPNDRFFAVRPEGSVSTLKIQRTERGDSAVYLCASSYTSNTGELFFGEGSRLTVL.